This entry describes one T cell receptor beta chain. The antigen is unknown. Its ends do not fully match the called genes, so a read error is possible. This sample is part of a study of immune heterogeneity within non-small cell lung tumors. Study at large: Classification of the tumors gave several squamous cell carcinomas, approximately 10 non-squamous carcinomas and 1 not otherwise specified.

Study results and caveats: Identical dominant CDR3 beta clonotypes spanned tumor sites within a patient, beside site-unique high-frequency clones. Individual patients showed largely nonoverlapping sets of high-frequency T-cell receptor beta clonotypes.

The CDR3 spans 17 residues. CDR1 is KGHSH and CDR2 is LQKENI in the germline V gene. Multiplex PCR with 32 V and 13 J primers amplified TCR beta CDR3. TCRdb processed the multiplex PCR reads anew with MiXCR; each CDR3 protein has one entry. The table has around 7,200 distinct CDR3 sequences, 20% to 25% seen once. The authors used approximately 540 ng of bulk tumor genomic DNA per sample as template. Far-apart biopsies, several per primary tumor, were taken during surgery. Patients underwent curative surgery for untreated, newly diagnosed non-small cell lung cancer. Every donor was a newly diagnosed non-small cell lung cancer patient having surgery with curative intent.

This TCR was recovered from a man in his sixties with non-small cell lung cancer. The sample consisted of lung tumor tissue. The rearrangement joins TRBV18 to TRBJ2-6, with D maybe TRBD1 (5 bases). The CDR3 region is CASYQEPSSSGATVLPF. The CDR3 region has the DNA TGTGCCAGCTACCAGGAGCCTAGTAGCTCTGGGGCCACCGTCCTGCCTTTC.